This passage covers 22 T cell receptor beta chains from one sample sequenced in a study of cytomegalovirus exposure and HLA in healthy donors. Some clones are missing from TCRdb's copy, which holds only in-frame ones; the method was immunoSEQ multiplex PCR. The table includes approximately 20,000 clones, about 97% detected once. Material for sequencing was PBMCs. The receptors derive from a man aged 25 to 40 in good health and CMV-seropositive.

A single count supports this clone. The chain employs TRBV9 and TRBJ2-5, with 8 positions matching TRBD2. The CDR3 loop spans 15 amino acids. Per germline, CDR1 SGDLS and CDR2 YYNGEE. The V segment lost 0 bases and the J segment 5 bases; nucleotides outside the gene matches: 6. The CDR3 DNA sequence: TGTGCCAGCAGCGTAGCAAGCGGGGGACGGGAGACCCAGTACTTC. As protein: CASSVASGGRETQYF.

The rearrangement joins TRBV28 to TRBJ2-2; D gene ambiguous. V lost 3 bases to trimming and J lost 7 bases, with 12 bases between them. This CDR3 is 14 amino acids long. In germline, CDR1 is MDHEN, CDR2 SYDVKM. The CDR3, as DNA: TGTGCCAGCAGTTTGCTCAGGCAAAACGGGGAGCTGTTTTTT. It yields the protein CASSLLRQNGELFF. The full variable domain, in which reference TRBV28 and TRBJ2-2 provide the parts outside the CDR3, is DVKVTQSSRYLVKRTGEKVFLECVQDMDHENMFWYRQDPGLGLRLIYFSYDVKMKEKGDIPEGYSVSREKKERFSLILESASTNQTSMYLCASSLLRQNGELFFGEGSRLTVL.

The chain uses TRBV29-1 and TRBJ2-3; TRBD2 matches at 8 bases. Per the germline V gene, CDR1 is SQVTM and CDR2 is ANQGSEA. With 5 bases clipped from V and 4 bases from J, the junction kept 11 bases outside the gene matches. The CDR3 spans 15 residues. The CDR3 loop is CSVRPGTRMPDTQYF. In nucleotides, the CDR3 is TGCAGCGTTCGTCCCGGGACTAGAATGCCAGATACGCAGTATTTT.

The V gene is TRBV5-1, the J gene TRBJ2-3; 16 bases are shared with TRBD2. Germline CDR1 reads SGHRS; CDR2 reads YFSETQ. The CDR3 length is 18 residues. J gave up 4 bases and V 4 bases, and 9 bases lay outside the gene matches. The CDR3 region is CASSPGTSGRARSDTQYF. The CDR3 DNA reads TGCGCCAGCAGCCCAGGGACTAGCGGGAGGGCCCGGTCAGATACGCAGTATTTT. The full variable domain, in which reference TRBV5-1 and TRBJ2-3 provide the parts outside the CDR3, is KAGVTQTPRYLIKTRGQQVTLSCSPISGHRSVSWYQQTPGQGLQFLFEYFSETQRNKGNFPGRFSGRQFSNSRSEMNVSTLELGDSALYLCASSPGTSGRARSDTQYFGPGTRLTVL.

Here the CDR3 DNA reads TGCGCCAGCAGCCCGACGGACTCCCCCTACAATGAGCAGTTCTTC. This codes for CASSPTDSPYNEQFF. V and J are TRBV5-1 and TRBJ2-1; D may be TRBD2 (5 bases). Trimming took 4 bases from V and 2 from J, leaving 13 bases between them. This CDR3 region has 15 residues. Germline V gene sequence: CDR1 SGHRS, CDR2 YFSETQ. The full variable domain, in which reference TRBV5-1 and TRBJ2-1 provide the parts outside the CDR3, is KAGVTQTPRYLIKTRGQQVTLSCSPISGHRSVSWYQQTPGQGLQFLFEYFSETQRNKGNFPGRFSGRQFSNSRSEMNVSTLELGDSALYLCASSPTDSPYNEQFFGPGTRLTVL.

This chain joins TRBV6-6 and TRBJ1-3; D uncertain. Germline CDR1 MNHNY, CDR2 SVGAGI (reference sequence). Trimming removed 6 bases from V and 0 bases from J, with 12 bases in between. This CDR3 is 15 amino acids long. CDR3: CASRYDGVSGNTIYF. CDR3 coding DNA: TGTGCCAGCAGATACGACGGAGTCTCTGGAAACACCATATATTTT.

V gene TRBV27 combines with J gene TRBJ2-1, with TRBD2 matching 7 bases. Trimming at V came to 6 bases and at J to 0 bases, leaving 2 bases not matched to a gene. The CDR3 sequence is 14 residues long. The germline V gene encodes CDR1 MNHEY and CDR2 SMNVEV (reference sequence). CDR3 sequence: CASRGGSSYNEQFF. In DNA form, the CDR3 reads TGTGCCAGCAGAGGCGGGAGCTCCTACAATGAGCAGTTCTTC.

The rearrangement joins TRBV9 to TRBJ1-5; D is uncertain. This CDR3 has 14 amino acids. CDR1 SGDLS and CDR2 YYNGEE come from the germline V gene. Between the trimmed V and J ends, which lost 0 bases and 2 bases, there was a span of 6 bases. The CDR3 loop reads CASSVGSGNQPQHF. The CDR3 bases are TGTGCCAGCAGCGTAGGGAGCGGCAATCAGCCCCAGCATTTT.

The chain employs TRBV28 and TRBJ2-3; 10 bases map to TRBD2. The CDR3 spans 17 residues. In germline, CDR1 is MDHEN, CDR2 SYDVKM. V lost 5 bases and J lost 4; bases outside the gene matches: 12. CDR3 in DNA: TGTGCCAGCAGTCTCCCCCACCTAGCGGGAGTCTCAGATACGCAGTATTTT. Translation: CASSLPHLAGVSDTQYF.

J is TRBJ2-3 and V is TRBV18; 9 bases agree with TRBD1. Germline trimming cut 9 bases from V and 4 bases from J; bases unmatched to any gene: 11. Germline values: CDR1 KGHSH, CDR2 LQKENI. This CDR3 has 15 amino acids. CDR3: CASLVRDRAADTQYF. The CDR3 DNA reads TGTGCCAGTCTCGTCCGGGACAGGGCAGCAGATACGCAGTATTTT.

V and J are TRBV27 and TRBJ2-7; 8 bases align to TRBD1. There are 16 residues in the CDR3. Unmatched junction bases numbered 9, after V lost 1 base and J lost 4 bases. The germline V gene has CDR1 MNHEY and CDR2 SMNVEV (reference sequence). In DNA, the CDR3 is TGTGCCAGCAGTTTATATTCCGGACAGGGAGATTACGAGCAGTACTTC. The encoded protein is CASSLYSGQGDYEQYF.

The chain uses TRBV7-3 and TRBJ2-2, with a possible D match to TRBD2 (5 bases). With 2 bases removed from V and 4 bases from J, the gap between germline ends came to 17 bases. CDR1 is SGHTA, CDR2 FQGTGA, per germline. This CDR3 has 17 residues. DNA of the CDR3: TGTGCCAGCAGCTTACTCCCCACTAGTCCCGTCACCGGGGAGCTGTTTTTT. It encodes CASSLLPTSPVTGELFF.

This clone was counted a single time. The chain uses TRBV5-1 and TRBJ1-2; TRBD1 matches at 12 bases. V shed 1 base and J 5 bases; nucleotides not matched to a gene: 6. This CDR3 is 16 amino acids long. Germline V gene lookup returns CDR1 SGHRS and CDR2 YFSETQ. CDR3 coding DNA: TGCGCCAGCAGCTTGAACCCGGGACAGGGGGCTTATGGCTACACCTTC. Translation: CASSLNPGQGAYGYTF. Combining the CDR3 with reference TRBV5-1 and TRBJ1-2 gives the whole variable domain KAGVTQTPRYLIKTRGQQVTLSCSPISGHRSVSWYQQTPGQGLQFLFEYFSETQRNKGNFPGRFSGRQFSNSRSEMNVSTLELGDSALYLCASSLNPGQGAYGYTFGSGTRLTVV.

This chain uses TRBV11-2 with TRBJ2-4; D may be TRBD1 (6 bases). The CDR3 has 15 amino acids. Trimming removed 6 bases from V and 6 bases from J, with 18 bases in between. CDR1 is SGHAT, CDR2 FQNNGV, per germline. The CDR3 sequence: CASRITAGGGNIQYF. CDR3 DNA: TGTGCCAGCAGAATAACAGCTGGGGGCGGAAACATTCAGTACTTC.

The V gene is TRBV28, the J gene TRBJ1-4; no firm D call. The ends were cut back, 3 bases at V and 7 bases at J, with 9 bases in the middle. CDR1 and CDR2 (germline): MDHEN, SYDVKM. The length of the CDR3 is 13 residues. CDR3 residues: CASSFLEGEKLFF. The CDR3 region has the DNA TGTGCCAGCAGTTTTCTCGAGGGTGAAAAACTGTTTTTT. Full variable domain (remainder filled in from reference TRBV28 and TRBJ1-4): DVKVTQSSRYLVKRTGEKVFLECVQDMDHENMFWYRQDPGLGLRLIYFSYDVKMKEKGDIPEGYSVSREKKERFSLILESASTNQTSMYLCASSFLEGEKLFFGSGTQLSVL.

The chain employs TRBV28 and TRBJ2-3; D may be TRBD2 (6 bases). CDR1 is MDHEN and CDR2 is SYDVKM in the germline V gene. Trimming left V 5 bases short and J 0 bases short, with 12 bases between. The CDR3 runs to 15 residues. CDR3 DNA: TGTGCCAGCAGTCGACCCGGGGGAAGCACAGATACGCAGTATTTT. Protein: CASSRPGGSTDTQYF. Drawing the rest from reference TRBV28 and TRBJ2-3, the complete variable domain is DVKVTQSSRYLVKRTGEKVFLECVQDMDHENMFWYRQDPGLGLRLIYFSYDVKMKEKGDIPEGYSVSREKKERFSLILESASTNQTSMYLCASSRPGGSTDTQYFGPGTRLTVL.

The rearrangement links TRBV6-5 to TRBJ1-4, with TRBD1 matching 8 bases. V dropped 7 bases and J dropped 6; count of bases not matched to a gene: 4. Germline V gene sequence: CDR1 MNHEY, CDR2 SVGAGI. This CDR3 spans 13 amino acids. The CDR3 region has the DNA TGTGCCAGCAAGGACAGGGTAGATGAAAAACTGTTTTTT. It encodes CASKDRVDEKLFF.

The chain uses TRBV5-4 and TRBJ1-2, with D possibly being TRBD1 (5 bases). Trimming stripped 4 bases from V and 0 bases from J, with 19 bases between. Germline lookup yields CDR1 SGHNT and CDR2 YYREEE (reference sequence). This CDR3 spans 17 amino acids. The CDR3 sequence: CASSAFRARYTNYGYTF. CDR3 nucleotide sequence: TGTGCCAGCAGCGCCTTCAGGGCACGATACACTAACTATGGCTACACCTTC.

CDR3 nucleotides: TGTGCCAGCAGCTTAGTGGCAGACAATCGGGGTCAGCCCCAGCATTTT. Translation: CASSLVADNRGQPQHF. V and J are TRBV7-2 and TRBJ1-5; D gene ambiguous. Trimming cost V 1 base and J 6 bases, with 16 bases left between them. The CDR3 length is 16 residues. Germline loops: CDR1 SGHTA, CDR2 FQGNSA.

This chain's CDR3 is CASSLGGFENEQYF. The CDR3 DNA reads TGTGCCAGCAGTTTAGGGGGGTTTGAAAATGAGCAGTACTTC. The chain carries TRBV27 and TRBJ2-7; D may be TRBD2 (6 bases). Trimming pared 2 bases from V and 7 bases from J, leaving 15 bases between. The CDR3 runs 14 residues. CDR1 MNHEY and CDR2 SMNVEV come from the germline V gene (reference sequence).

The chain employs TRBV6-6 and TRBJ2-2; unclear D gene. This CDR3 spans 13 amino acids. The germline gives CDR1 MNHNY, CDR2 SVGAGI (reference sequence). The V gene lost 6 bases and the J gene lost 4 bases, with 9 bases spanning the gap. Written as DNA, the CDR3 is TGTGCCAGCAGCTTTATTGTCACCGGGGAGCTGTTTTTT. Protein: CASSFIVTGELFF.

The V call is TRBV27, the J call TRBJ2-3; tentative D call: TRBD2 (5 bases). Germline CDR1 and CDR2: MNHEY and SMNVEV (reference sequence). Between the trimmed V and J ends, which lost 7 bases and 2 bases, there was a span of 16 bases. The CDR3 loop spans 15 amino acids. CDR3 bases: TGTGCCAGCAAATCCGAGAGCGGCCACACAGATACGCAGTATTTT. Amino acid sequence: CASKSESGHTDTQYF.